In this sample, the clone carrying this T cell receptor beta chain turned up once. Its specificity is not known. All patients experienced relapse after autologous stem cell transplantation, and brentuximab vedotin exposure was variable. Here immunoSEQ multiplex PCR was the method, and the copy in TCRdb shows in-frame clones only, minus some. The sample lists some 20,000 clones, roughly two thirds seen once, with about 18% in the top ten. This entry comes from a study of PD-1 blockade in classical Hodgkin lymphoma. This CDR3 comprises 12 residues. V dropped 7 bases and J dropped 3 bases, with 7 bases sitting between them. The germline V gene has CDR1 LNHDA and CDR2 SQIVND (reference sequence). Study results and limitations: No one has yet defined what causes the repertoire differences, which may be disease activity or prior therapy. Exclusion was the outcome for patients who began nivolumab under 1 year after ASCT.

This receptor was identified in a human donor with classical Hodgkin lymphoma. Source: peripheral blood mononuclear cells (PBMCs), taken at baseline. The chain combines TRBV19 with TRBJ1-3, with D unclear. The CDR3: CASTGVGNTIYF. The CDR3 bases are TGTGCCAGTACAGGAGTTGGAAACACCATATATTTT.